This T cell receptor (beta chain) was recorded in a study of blood T cells in healthy people across ages. Trimming took 6 bases from V and 3 from J, leaving 22 bases between them. CDR1 and CDR2 from the germline V gene are DFQATT and SNEGSKA (reference sequence). This CDR3 is 16 amino acids long. Together with a sample-barcoded 5' primer, a J-beta primer mix was included in a second PCR lasting about 6 to 12 cycles. All samples yielded 3 million or more CDR3-containing paired-end reads. TCRdb used MiXCR to reprocess the 5' RACE reads, holding one entry per CDR3 protein. The table records roughly 680,000 distinct CDR3 sequences, 52% of them present only once. This clonotype was picked up a small number of times. Its antigen is unidentified. Healthy Caucasians from Russia aged about 6 to 95 served as donors. Study results and limitations: TCR beta diversity was tightly associated with the proportion of naive T cells.

The receptor was derived from a woman of 80 years or more in good health. The gene calls are TRBV20-1 and TRBJ2-3; possibly TRBD2 for D (7 bases). Source material: blood. This chain's CDR3 is CSASDFRGRGTDTQYF. The CDR3 coding sequence is TGCAGTGCAAGCGACTTCCGGGGGAGGGGGACAGATACGCAGTATTTT.